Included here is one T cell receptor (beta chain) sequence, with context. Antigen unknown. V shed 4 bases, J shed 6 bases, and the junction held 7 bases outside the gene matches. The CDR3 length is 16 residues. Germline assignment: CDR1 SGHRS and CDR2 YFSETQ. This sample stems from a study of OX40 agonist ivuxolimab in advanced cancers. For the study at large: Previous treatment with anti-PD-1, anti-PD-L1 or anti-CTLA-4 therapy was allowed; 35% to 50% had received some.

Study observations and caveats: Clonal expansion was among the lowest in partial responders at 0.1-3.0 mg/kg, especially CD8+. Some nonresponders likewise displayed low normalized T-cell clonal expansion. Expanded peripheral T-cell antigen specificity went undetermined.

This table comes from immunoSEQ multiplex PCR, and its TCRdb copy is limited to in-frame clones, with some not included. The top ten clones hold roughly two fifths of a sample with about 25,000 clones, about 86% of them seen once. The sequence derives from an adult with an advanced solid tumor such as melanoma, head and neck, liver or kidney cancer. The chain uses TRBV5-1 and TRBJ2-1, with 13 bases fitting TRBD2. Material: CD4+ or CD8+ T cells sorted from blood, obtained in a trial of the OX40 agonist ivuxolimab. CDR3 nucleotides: TGCGCCAGCAGCCCTGGACTAGCGGGAGTATTCAATGAGCAGTTCTTC. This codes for CASSPGLAGVFNEQFF.